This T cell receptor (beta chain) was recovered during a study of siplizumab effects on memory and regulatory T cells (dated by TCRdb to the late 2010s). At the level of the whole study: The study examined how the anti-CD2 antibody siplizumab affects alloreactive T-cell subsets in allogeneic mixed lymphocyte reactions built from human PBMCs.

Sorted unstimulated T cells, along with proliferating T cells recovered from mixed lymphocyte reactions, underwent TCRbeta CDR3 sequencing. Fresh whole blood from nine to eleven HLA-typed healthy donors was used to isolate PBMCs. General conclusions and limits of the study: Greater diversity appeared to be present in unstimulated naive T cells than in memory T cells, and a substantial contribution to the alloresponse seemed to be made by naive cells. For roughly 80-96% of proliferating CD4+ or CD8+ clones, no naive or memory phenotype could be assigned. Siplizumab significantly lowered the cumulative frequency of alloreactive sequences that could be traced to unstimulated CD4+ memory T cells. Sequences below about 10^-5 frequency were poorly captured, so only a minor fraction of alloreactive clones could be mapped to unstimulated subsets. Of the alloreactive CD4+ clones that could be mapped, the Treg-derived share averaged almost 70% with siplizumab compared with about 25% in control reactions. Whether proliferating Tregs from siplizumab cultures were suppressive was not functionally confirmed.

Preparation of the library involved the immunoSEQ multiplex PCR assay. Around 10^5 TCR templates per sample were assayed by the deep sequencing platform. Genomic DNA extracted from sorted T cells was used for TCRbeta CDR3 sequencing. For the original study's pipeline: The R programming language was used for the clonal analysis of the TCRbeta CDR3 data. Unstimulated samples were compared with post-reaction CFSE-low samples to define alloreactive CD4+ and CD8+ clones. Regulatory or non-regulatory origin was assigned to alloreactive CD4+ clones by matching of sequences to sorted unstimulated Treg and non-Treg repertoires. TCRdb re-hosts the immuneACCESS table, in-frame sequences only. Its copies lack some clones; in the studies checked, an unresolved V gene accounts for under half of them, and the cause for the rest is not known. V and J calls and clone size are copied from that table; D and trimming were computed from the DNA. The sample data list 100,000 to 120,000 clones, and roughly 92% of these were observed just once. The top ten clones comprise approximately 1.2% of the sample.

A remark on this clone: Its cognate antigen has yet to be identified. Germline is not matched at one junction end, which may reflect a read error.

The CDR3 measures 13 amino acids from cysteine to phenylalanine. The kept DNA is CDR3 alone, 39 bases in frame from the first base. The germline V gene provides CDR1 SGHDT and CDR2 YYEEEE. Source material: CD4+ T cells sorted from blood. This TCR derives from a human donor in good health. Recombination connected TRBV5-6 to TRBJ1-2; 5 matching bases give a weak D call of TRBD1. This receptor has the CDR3 CASSLSGIRALSF. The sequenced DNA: TGTGCCAGCAGCCTCTCAGGGATACGTGCCCTATCCTTC.